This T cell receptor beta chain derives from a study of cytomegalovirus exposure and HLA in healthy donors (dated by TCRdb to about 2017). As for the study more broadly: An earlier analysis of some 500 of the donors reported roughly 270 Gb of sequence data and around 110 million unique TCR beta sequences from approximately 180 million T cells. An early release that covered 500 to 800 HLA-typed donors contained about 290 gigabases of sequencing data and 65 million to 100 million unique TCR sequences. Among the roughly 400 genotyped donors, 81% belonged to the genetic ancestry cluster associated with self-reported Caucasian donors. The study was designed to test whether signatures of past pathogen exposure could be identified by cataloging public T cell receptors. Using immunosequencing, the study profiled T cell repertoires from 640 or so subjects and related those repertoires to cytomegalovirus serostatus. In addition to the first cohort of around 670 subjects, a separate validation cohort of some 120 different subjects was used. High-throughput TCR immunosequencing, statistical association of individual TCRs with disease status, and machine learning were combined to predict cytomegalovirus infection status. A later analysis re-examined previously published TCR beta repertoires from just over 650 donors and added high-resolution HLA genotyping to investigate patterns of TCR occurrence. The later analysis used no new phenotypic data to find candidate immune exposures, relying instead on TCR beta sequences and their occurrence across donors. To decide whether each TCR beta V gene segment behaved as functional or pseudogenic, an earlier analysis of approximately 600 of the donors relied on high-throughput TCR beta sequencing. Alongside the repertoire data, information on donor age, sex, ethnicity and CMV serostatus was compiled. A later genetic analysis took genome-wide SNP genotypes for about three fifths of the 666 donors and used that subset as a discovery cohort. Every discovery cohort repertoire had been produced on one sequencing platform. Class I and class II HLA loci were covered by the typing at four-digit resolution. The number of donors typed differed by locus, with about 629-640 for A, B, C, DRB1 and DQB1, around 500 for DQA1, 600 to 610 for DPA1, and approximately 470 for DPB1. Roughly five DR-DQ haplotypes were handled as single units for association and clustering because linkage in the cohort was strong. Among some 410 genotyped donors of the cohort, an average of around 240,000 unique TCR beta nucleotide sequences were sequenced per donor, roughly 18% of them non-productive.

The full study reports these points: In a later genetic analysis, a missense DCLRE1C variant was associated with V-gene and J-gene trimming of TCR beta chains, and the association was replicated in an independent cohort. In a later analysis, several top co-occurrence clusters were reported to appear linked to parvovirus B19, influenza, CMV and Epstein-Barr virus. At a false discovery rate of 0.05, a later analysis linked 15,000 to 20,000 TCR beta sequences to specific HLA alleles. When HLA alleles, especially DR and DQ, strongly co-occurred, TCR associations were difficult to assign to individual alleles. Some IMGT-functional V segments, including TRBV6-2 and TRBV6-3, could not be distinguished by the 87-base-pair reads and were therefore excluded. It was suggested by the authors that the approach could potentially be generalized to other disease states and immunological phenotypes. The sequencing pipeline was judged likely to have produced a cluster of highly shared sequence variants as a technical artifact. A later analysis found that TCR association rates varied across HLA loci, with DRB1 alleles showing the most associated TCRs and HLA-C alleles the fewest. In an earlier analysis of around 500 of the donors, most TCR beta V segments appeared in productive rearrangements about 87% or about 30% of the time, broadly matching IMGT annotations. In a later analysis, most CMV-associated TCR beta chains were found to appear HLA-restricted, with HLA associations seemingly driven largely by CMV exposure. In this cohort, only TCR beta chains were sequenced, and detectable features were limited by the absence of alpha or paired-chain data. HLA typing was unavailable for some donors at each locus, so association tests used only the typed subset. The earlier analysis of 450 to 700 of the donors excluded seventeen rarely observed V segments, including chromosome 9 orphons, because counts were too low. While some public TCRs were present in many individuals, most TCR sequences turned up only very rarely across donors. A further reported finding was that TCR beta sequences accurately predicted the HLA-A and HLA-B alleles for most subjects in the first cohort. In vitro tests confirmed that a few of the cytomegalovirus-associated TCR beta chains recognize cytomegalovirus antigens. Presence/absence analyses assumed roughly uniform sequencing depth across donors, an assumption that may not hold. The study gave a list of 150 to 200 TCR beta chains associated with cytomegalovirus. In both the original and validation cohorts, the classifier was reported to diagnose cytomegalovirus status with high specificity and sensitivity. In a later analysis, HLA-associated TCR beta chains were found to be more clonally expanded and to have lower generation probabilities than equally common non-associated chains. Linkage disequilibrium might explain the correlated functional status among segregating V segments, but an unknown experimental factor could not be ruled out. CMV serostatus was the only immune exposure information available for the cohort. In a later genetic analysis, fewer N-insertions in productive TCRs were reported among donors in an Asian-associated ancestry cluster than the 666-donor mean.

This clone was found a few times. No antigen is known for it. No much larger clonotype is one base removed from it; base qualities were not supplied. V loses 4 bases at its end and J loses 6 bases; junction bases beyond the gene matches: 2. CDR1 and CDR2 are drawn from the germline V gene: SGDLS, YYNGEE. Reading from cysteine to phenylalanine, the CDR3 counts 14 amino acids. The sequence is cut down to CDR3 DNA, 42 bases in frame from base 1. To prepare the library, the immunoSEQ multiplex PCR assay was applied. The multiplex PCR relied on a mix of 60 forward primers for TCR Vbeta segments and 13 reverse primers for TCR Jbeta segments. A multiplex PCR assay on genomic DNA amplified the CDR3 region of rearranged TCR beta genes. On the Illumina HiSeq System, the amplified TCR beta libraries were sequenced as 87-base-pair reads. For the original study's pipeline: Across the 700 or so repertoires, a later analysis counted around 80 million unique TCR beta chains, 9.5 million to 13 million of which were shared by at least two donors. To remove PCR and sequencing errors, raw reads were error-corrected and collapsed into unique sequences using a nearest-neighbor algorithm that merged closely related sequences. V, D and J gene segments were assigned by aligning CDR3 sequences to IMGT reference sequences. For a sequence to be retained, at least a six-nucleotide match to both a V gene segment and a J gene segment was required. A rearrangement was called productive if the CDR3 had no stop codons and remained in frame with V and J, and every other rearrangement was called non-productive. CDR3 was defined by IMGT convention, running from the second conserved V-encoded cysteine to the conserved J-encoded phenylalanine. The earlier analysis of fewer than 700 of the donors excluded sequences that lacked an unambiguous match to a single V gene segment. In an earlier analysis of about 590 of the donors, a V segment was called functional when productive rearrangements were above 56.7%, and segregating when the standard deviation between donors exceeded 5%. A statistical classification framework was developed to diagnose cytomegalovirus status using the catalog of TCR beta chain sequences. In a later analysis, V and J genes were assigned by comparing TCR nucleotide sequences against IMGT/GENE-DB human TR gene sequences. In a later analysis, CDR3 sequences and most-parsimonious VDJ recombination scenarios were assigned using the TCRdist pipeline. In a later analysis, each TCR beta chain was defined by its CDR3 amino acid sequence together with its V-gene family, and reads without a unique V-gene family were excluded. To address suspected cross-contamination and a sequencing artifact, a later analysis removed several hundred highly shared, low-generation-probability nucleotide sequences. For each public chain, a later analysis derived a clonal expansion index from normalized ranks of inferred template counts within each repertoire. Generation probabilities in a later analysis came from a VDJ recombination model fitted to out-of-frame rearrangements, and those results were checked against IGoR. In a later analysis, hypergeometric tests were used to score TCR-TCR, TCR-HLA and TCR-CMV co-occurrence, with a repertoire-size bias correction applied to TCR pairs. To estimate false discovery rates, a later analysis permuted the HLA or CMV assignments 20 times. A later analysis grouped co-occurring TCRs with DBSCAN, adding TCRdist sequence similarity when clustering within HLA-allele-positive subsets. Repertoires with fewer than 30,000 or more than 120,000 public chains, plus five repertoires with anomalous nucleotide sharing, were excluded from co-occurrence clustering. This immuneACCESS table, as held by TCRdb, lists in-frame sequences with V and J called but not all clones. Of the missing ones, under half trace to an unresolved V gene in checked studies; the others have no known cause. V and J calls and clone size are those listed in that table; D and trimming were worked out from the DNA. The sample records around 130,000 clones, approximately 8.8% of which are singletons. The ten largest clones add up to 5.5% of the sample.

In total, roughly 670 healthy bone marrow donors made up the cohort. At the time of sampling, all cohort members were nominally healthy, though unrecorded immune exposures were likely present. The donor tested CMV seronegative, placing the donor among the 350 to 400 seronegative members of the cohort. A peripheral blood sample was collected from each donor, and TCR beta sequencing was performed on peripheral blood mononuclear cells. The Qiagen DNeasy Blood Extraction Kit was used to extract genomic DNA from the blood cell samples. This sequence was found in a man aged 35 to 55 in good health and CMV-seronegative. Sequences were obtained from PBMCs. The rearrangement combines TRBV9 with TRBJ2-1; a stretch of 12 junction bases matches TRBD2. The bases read TGTGCCAGCAGCCCTAGCGGGGGGGTCAATGAGCAGTTCTTC. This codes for CASSPSGGVNEQFF.